This T cell receptor beta chain emerged from a study of control samples from healthy donors and cancer patients. This CDR3 region has 10 residues. TCRdb keeps only in-frame clones here, not all; method: immunoSEQ multiplex PCR. Found here are 150,000 or so clones, approximately 93% of them singletons; the top ten hold 7.5% to 8.5%. The chain links TRBV21-1 to TRBJ1-2. TRBV21-1 is an annotated pseudogene. The material sequenced was blood. The source of this sequence is a woman in her 40s in good health. The CDR3 bases are TGTGCCAGCAGCACCCCGAAGGGCGGCTTC. Translating gives CASSTPKGGF.